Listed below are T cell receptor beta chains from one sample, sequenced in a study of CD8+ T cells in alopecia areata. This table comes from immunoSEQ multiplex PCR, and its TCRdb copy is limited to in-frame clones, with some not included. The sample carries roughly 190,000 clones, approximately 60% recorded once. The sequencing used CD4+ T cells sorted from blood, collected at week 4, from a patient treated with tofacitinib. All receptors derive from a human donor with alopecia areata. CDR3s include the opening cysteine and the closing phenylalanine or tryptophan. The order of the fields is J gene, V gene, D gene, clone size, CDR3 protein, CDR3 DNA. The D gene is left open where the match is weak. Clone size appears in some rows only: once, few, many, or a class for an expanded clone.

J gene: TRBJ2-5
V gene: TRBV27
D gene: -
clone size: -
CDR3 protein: CASSLAGLETQYF
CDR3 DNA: TGTGCCAGCAGTTTAGCGGGGTTAGAGACCCAGTACTTC

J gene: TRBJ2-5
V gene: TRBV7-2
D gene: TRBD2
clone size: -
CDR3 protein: CASRIAGGETQYF
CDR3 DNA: TGTGCCAGCAGAATAGCGGGGGGTGAGACCCAGTACTTC

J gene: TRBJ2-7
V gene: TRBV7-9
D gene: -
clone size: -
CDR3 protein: CASSLVSGWGSYEQYF
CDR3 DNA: TGTGCCAGCAGCTTAGTCTCAGGGTGGGGCTCCTACGAGCAGTACTTC

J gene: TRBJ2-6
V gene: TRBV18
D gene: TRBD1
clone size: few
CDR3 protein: CASSPGTGPGANVLTF
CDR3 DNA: TGTGCCAGCTCACCAGGGACAGGGCCTGGGGCCAACGTCCTGACTTTC

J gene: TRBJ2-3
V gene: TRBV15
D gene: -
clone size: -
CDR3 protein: CATSRVGVPTDTQYF
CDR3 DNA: TGTGCCACCAGCAGAGTAGGGGTGCCCACAGATACGCAGTATTTT

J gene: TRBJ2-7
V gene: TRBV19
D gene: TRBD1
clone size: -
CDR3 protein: CASRRKDRVISYEQYF
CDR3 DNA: TGTGCCAGCCGGCGAAAGGACAGGGTGATTTCCTACGAGCAGTACTTC

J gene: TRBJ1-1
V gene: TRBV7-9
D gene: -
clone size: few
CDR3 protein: CASSRRRGTTMNTEAFF
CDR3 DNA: TGTGCCAGCAGCCGGAGGCGGGGAACGACTATGAACACTGAAGCTTTCTTT

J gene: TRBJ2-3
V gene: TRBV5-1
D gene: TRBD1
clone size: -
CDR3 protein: CASSLATGARTDTQYF
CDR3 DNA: TGCGCCAGCAGCTTGGCCACAGGGGCACGCACAGATACGCAGTATTTT

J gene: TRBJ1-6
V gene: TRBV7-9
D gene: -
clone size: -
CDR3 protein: CASSLVLGNHSPLHF
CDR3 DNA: TGTGCCAGCAGCTTAGTACTGGGTAACCACTCACCCCTCCACTTT

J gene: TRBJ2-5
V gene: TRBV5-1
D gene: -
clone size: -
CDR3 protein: CASKAPPLETQYF
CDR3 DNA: TGCGCCAGCAAGGCCCCTCCCTTAGAGACCCAGTACTTC

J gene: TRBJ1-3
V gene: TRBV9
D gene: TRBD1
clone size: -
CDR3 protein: CASSQQGVGNTIYF
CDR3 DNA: TGTGCCAGCAGTCAACAGGGGGTCGGAAACACCATATATTTT

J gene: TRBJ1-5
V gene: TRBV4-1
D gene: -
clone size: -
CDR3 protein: CASSQQGQRNQPQHF
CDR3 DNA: TGCGCCAGCAGCCAGCAAGGACAGCGCAATCAGCCCCAGCATTTT

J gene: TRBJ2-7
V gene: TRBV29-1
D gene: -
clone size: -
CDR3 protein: CSPTPSPYEQYF
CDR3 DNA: TGCAGCCCGACTCCAAGCCCCTACGAGCAGTACTTC

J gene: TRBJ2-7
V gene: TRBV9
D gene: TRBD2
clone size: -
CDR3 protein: CASSQTPGGTYEQYF
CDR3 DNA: TGTGCCAGCAGCCAGACCCCGGGGGGAACTTACGAGCAGTACTTC

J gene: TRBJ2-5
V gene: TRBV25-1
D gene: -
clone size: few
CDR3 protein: CASSEAGGTARQETQYF
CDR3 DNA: TGTGCCAGCAGTGAAGCAGGAGGGACAGCGCGACAAGAGACCCAGTACTTC

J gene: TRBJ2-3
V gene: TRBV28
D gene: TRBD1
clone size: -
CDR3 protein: CASSPRQGKDTQYF
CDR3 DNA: TGTGCCAGCAGTCCTCGACAGGGTAAAGATACGCAGTATTTT

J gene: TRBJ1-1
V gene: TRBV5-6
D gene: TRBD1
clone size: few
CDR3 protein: CASSLIQGAKAEAFF
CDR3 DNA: TGTGCCAGCAGCTTGATACAGGGGGCGAAGGCTGAAGCTTTCTTT

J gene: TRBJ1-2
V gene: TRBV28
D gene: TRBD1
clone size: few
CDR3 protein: CASSLQGALGYGYTF
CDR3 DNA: TGTGCCAGCAGTCTACAGGGGGCGCTAGGCTATGGCTACACCTTC

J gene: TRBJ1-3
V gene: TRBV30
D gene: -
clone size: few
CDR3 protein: CAWSFRGGNTIYF
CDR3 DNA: TGTGCCTGGAGTTTTCGAGGGGGAAACACCATATATTTT

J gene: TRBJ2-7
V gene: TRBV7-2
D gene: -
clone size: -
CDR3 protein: CASSLGNGPTYEQYF
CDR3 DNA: TGTGCCAGCAGCTTAGGCAACGGACCTACCTACGAGCAGTACTTC

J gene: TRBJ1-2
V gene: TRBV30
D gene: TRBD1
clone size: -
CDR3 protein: CAWNLGQDGYTF
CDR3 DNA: TGTGCCTGGAATTTGGGACAGGATGGCTACACCTTC

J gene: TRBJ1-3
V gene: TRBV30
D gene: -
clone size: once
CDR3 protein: CACSLGDPTYF
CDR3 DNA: TGTGCCTGTTCCCTTGGGGATCCGACATATTTT

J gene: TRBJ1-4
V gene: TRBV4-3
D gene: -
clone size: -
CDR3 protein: CASSQGDGRREKLFF
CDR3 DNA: TGCGCCAGCAGCCAAGGGGACGGTAGAAGGGAAAAACTGTTTTTT

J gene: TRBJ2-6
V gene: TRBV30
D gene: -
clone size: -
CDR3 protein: CAWSDGLPGANVLTF
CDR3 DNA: TGTGCCTGGAGTGATGGACTCCCTGGGGCCAACGTCCTGACTTTC

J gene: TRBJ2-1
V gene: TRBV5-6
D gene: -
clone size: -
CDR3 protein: CASSLRQGGEQFF
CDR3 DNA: TGTGCCAGCAGCTTGAGGCAGGGAGGTGAGCAGTTCTTC

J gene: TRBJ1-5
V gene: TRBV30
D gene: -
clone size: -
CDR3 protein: CAWTAGLGNQPQHF
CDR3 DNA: TGTGCCTGGACGGCAGGGCTAGGCAATCAGCCCCAGCATTTT

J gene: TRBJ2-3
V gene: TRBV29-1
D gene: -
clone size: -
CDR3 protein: CSVGGRQGDTQYF
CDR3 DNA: TGCAGCGTTGGAGGCAGACAAGGGGATACGCAGTATTTT

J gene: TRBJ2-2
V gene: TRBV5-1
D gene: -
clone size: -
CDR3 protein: CASMLSGSTGELFF
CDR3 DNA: TGCGCCAGCATGCTTTCGGGGAGCACCGGGGAGCTGTTTTTT

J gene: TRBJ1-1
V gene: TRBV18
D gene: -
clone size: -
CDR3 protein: CASSPRGQRDTEAFF
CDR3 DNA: TGTGCCAGCTCACCACGAGGACAGAGGGACACTGAAGCTTTCTTT

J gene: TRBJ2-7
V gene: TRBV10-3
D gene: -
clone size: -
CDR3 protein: CAIRRTYEQYF
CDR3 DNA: TGTGCCATCAGAAGAACCTACGAGCAGTACTTC

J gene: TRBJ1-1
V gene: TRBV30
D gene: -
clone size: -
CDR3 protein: CAWTKDLNTEAFF
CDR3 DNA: TGTGCCTGGACTAAGGACCTGAACACTGAAGCTTTCTTT

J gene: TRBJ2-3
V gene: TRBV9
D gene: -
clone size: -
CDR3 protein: CASSETFFEGKGTDTQYF
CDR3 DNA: TGTGCCAGCAGCGAGACCTTCTTTGAGGGGAAAGGCACAGATACGCAGTATTTT

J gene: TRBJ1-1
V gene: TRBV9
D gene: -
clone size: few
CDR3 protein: CASSPRALLGVNTEAFF
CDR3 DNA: TGTGCCAGCAGCCCGAGAGCCCTATTGGGGGTGAACACTGAAGCTTTCTTT

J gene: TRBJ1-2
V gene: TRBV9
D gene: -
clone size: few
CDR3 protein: CASSSHPTVGDGYTF
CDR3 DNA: TGTGCCAGCAGCTCCCACCCTACAGTGGGGGATGGCTACACCTTC

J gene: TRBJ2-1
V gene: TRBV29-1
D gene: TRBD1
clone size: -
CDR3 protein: CSGLTGGREWFF
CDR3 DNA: TGCAGCGGCCTGACAGGGGGCCGCGAGTGGTTCTTC

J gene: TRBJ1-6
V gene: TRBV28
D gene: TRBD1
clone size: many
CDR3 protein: CASSETGVSPLHF
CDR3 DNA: TGTGCCAGCAGTGAGACAGGGGTCTCACCCCTCCACTTT

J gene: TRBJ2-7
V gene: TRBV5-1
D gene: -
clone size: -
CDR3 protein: CASSYGGTEQYF
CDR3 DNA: TGCGCCAGCAGCTACGGGGGTACCGAGCAGTACTTC

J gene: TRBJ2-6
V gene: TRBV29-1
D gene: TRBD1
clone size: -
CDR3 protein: CSAGQEFSGANVLTF
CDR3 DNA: TGCAGCGCCGGACAGGAATTTTCAGGGGCCAACGTCCTGACTTTC

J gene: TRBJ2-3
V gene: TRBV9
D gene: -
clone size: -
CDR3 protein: CASSVVAQRVADTQYF
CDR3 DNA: TGTGCCAGCAGCGTAGTGGCGCAGCGGGTTGCAGATACGCAGTATTTT

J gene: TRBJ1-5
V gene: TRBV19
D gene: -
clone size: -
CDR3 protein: CASSIQGSNQPQHF
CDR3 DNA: TGTGCCAGTAGTATACAGGGGAGCAATCAGCCCCAGCATTTT

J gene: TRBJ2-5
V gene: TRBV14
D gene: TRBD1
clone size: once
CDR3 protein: CASSRDRGETQYF
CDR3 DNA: TGTGCCAGCAGTCGGGACAGGGGAGAGACCCAGTACTTC

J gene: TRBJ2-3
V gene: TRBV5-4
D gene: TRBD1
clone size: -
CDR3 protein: CASSLGGQGADTQYF
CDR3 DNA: TGTGCCAGCAGCTTGGGGGGACAGGGGGCAGATACGCAGTATTTT

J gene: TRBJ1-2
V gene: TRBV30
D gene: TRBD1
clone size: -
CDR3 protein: CAWKQGTGYTF
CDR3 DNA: TGTGCCTGGAAACAGGGGACTGGCTACACCTTC

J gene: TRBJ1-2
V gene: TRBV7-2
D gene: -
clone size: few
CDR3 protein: CASSLGRDYGYTF
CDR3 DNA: TGTGCCAGCAGCTTAGGGAGGGACTATGGCTACACCTTC

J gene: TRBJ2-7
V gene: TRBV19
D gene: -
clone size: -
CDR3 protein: CASRTQDTGGEQYF
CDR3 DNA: TGTGCCAGTAGAACCCAGGACACCGGGGGCGAGCAGTACTTC

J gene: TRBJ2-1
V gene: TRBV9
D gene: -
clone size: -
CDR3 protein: CASSVDRGSSYNEQFF
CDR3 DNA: TGTGCCAGCAGCGTAGATAGAGGAAGCTCCTACAATGAGCAGTTCTTC

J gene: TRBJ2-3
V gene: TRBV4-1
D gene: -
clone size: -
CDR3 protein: CASSQAGEISDTQYF
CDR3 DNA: TGCGCCAGCAGCCAAGCAGGGGAAATCTCAGATACGCAGTATTTT

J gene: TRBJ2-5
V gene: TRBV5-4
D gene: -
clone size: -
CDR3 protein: CASSRASSEETQYF
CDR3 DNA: TGTGCCAGCAGCCGGGCAAGTTCCGAAGAGACCCAGTACTTC